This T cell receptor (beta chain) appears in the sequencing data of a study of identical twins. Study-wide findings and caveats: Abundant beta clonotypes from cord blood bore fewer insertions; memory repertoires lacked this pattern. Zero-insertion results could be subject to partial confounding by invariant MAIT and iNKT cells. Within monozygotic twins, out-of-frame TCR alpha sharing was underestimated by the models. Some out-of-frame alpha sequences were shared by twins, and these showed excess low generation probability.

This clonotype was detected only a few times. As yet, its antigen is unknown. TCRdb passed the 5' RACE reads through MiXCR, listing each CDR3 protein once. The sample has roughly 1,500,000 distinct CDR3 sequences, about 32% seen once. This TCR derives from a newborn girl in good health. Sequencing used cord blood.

In nucleotides, the CDR3 is TGTGCCAGCAGCTTAGCGGGAGGGCCTACCTACGAGCAGTACTTC. This encodes CASSLAGGPTYEQYF. The gene calls are TRBV7-9 and TRBJ2-7; 7 nucleotides line up with TRBD2. The CDR3 has 15 amino acids. The V gene's germline CDR1 is SEHNR and CDR2 FQNEAQ (reference sequence). V lost 0 bases to trimming and J lost 2 bases; unmatched junction nucleotides: 4.